The entry below describes one TCR beta chain. The antigen it recognizes is unknown. No quality values exist for individual bases; no much larger clone is one base distant. These data originate in a study of control samples from healthy donors and cancer patients (dated by TCRdb to about 2020). The library was obtained by the immunoSEQ multiplex PCR assay. In its TCRdb copy, this immuneACCESS table keeps in-frame sequences only and misses some clones. Where compared with another copy, unresolved V genes explain less than half of these, and the others have no known cause. The sample table contains more than 75,000 clones; only one count was recorded for under 90% of them. Of the sample, less than 7% falls within the top ten clones. The TCR was taken from a man over 45 in good health. Sequences were obtained from blood.

The CDR3 region has the sequence CASSLGQLWDIQYF. The bases read TGTGCCAGCAGCTTAGGCCAGTTGTGGGACATTCAGTACTTC. Rearrangement joined TRBV5-6 to TRBJ2-4, with the D gene uncertain. From the germline V gene, CDR1 is SGHDT and CDR2 is YYEEEE. V sheds 2 bases and J sheds 8 bases, leaving 14 bases between their ends. The CDR3, from cysteine to phenylalanine, totals 14 residues. Only the CDR3 part of the read is kept: 42 bases, read in frame from the first base.